This T cell receptor beta chain derives from a study of blood T cells in healthy people across ages. Findings of the study overall: TCR beta diversity correlated strongly with naive T cell percentage.

It was with a sample-barcoded 5' primer and a J-beta primer mix that a second PCR of roughly 7 to 12 cycles was run. One entry per CDR3 protein, called by TCRdb with MiXCR from the 5' RACE reads. The sample lists about 800,000 distinct CDR3 sequences, approximately 25% occurring once. This clonotype turned up a few times. Its antigen is undetermined. After removal of 7 bases from V and 0 bases from J, the junction contained 4 bases not matched to a gene. The CDR3 runs 15 residues. Per the germline V gene, CDR1 is MNHNY and CDR2 is SVGAGI (reference sequence). This same sample was also taken into another study, of T cells of mothers and their children. That source adds: Samples were obtained from a few healthy Caucasian mothers and their six children. At a rate of around 1.6 ug per 15 ul, cDNA synthesis received all of the extracted RNA. Biologically related mothers and children overlapped slightly more than unrelated pairs, a non-significant difference.

This chain joins TRBV6-6 and TRBJ1-5; 9 nucleotides match TRBD1. The receptor was isolated from a boy between 10 and 17 years old in good health. The specimen sequenced was blood. CDR3 coding DNA: TGTGCCAGCACCCGGACAGGGGATAGCAATCAGCCCCAGCATTTT. Residues: CASTRTGDSNQPQHF.